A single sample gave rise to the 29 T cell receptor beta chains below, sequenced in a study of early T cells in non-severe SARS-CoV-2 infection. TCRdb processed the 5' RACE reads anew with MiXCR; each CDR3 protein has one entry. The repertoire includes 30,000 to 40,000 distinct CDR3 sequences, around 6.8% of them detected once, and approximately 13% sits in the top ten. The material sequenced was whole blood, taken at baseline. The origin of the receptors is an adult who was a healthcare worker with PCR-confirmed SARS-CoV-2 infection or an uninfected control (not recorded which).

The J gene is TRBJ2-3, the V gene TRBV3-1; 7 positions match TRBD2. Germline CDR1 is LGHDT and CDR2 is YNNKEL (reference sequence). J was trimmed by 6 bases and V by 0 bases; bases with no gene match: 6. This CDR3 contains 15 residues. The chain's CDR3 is CASSQDGREFDTQYF. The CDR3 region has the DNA TGTGCCAGCAGCCAAGATGGGCGGGAGTTTGATACGCAGTATTTT.

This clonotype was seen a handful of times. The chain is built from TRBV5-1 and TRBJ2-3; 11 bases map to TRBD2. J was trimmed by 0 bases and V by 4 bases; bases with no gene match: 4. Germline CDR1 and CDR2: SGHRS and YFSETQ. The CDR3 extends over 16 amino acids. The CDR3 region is CASSPRTSGSTDTQYF. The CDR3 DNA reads TGCGCCAGCAGCCCGAGGACTAGCGGGAGCACAGATACGCAGTATTTT.

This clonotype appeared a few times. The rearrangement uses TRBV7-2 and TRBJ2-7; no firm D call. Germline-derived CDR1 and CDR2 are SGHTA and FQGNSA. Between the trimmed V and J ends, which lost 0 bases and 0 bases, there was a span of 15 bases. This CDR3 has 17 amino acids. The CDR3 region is CASSLAAGLPSSYEQYV. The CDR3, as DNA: TGTGCCAGCAGCTTAGCAGCCGGGCTACCGAGCTCCTACGAGCAGTACGTC.

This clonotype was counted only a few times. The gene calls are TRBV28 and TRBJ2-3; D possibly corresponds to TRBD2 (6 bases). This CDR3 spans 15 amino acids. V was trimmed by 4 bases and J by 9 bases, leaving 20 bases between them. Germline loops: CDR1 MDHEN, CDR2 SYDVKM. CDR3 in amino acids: CASSSGRVIGRTQYF. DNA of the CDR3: TGTGCCAGCAGTTCAGGACGCGTTATAGGGAGGACGCAGTATTTT.

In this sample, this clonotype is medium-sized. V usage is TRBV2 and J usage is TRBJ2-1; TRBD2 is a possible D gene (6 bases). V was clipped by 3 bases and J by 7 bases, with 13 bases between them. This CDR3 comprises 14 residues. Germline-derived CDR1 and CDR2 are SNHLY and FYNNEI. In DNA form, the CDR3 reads TGTGCCAGCAGTGATGCCGGGACTCGAAATGAGCAGTTCTTC. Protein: CASSDAGTRNEQFF.

The CDR3 loop is CASSLGGSVTGELFF. For the CDR3, the DNA is TGTGCCAGCAGTTTAGGGGGGTCGGTCACCGGGGAGCTGTTTTTT. The V gene is TRBV12-3 or TRBV12-4, the J gene TRBJ2-2, with D perhaps assigned TRBD1 or TRBD2 (5 bases each). Trimming removed 1 base from V and 4 bases from J, with 10 bases in between. The CDR3 length is 15 residues.

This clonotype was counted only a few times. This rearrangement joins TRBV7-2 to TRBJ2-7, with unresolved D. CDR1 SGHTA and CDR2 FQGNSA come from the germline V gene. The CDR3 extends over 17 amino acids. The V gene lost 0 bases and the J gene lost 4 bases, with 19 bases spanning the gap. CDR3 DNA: TGTGCCAGCAGCTTAGCGAATAGGACCATTCCTAGATACGAGCAGTACGTC. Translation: CASSLANRTIPRYEQYV.

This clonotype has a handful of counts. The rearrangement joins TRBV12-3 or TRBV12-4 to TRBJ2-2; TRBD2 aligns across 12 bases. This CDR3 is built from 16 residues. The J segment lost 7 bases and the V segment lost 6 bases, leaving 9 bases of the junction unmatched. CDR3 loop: CASSYRLAGEVGELFF. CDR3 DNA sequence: TGTGCCAGCAGCTACCGACTAGCGGGAGAGGTCGGGGAGCTGTTTTTT.

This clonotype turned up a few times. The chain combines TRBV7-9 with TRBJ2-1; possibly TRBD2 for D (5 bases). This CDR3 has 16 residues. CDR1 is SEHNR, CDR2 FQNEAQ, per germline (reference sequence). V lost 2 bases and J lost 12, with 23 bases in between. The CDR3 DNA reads TGTGCCAGCAGCTTATTAGATCGGGAAACCCTAACGGGGCAGTTCTTC. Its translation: CASSLLDRETLTGQFF.

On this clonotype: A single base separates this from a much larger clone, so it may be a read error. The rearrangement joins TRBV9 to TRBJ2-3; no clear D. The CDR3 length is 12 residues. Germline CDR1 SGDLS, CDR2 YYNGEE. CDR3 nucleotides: TGTGCCAGCAGCCCTACCACAGAAACGCAGTATTTT. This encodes CASSPTTETQYF.

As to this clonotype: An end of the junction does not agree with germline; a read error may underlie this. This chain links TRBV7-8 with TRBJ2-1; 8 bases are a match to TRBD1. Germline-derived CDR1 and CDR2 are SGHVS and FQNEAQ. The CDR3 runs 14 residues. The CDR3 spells CASSSGTGYYEQFF. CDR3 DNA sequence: TGTGCCAGCAGCTCTGGGACAGGCTACTATGAGCAGTTCTTC.

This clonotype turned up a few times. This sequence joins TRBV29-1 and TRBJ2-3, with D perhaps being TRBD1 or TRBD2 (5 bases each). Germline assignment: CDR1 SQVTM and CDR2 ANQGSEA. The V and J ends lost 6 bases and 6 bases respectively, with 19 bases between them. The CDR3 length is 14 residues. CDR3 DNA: TGCAGCGTCGACCTCTACAAAGGGACGGATACGCAGTATTTT. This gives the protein CSVDLYKGTDTQYF.

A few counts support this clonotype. CDR3 nucleotides: TGCAGTGCTAGAGTACTCGCGGGCCATGAGCAGTTCTTC. Its protein is CSARVLAGHEQFF. The chain is built from TRBV20-1 and TRBJ2-1, with D maybe TRBD2 (5 bases). The CDR3 consists of 13 residues. The V end lost 1 base, the J end lost 8 bases, and 12 bases lay between the germline ends. Germline loops: CDR1 DFQATT, CDR2 SNEGSKA (reference sequence).

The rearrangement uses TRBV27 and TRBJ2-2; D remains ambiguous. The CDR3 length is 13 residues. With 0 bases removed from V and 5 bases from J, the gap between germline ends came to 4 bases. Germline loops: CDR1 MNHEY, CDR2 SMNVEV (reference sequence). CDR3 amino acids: CASSLSPTGELFF. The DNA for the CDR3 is TGTGCCAGCAGTTTATCACCTACCGGGGAGCTGTTTTTT.

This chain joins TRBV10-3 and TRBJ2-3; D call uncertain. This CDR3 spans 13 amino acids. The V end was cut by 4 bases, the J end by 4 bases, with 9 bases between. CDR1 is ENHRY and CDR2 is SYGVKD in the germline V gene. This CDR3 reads CAISAEISDTQYF. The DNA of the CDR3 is TGTGCCATCAGTGCTGAGATTTCAGATACGCAGTATTTT.

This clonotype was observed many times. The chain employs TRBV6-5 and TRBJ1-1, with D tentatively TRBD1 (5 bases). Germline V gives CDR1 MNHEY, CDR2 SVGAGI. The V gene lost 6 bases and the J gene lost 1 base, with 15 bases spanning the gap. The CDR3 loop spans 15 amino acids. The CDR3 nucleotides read TGTGCCAGCAGCTCAGGTCGGGGGACGAACACTGAAGCTTTCTTT. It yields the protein CASSSGRGTNTEAFF.

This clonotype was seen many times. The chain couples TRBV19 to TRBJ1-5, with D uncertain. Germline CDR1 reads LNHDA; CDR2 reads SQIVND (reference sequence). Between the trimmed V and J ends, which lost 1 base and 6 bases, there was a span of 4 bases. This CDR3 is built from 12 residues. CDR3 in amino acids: CASSIGAQPQHF. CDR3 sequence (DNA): TGTGCCAGTAGTATAGGAGCTCAGCCCCAGCATTTT.

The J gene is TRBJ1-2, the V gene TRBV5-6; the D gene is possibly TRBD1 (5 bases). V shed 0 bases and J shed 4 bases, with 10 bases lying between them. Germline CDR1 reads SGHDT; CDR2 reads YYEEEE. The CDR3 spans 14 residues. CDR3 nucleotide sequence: TGTGCCAGCAGCTTGGGGTCAGGGATCTATGGCTACACCTTC. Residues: CASSLGSGIYGYTF.

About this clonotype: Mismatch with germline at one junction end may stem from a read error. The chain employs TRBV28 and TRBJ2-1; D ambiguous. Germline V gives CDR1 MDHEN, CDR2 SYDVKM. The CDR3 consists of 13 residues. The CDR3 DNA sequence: TGTGCCAGCAGTTCCGGGTCCCCCAATAAGCAGTTCTTC. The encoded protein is CASSSGSPNKQFF.

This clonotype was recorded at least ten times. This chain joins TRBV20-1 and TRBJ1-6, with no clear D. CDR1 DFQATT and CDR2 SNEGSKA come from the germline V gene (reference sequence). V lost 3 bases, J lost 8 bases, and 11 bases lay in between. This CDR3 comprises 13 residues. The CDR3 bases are TGCAGTGCTAGGAGTCAGGCGGATTCACCCCTCCACTTT. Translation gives CSARSQADSPLHF.

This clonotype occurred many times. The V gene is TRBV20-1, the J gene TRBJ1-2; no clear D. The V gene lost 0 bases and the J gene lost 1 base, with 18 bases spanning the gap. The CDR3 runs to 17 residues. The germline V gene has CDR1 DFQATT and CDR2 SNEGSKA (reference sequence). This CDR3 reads CSARDVGARGVNYGYTF. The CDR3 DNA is TGCAGTGCTAGAGATGTGGGAGCCCGAGGTGTTAACTATGGCTACACCTTC.

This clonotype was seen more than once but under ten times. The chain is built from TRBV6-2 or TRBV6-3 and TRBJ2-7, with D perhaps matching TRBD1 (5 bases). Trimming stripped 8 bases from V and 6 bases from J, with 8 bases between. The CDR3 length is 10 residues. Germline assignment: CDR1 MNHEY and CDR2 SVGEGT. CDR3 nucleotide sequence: TGTGCCAGCGGGGCTTTCGAGCAGTACTTC. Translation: CASGAFEQYF.

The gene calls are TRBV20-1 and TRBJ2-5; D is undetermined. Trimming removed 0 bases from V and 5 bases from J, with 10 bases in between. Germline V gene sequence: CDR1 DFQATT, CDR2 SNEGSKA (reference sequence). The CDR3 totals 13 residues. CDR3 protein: CSARDMRRETQYF. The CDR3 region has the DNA TGCAGTGCTAGAGATATGCGTAGGGAGACCCAGTACTTC.

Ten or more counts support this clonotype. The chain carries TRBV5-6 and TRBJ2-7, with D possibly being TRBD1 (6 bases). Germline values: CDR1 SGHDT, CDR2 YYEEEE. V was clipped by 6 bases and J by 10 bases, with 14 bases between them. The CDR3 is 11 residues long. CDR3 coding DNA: TGTGCCAGCACCCATCGGGGACATCAGTACTTC. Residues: CASTHRGHQYF.

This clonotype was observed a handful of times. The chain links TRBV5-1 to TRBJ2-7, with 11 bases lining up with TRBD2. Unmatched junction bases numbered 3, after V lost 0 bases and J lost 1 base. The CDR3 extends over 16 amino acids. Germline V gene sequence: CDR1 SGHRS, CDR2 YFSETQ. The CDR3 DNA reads TGCGCCAGCAGCTTGGATTCTAGCGGGAGGTCCTACGAGCAGTACTTC. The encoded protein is CASSLDSSGRSYEQYF.

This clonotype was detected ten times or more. The CDR3 bases are TGCGCCAGCAGTGAGCTGACAGGGCAAGAGACCCAGTACTTC. As protein: CASSELTGQETQYF. V usage is TRBV10-1 and J usage is TRBJ2-5, with 7 bases lining up with TRBD1. Germline V gives CDR1 WNHNN, CDR2 SYGVQD (reference sequence). This CDR3 region has 14 residues. V shed 2 bases, J shed 2 bases, and the junction held 2 bases outside the gene matches.

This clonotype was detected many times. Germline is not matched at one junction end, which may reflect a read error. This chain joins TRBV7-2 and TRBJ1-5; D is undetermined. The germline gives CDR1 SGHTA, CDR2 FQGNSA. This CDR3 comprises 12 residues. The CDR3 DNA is TGTGCCAGCAGCTTAGATTATGGCCCACGAACCTTT. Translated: CASSLDYGPRTF. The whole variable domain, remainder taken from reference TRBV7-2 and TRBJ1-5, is GAGVSQSPSNKVTEKGKDVELRCDPISGHTALYWYRQSLGQGLEFLIYFQGNSAPDKSGLPSDRFSAERTGGSVSTLTIQRTQQEDSAVYLCASSLDYGPRTFGDGTRLSIL.

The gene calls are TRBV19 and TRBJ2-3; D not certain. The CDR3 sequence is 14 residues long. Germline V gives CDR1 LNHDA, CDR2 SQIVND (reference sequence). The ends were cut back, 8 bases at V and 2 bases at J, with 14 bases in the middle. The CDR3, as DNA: TGTGCCAGTTCCAACCTCGGATCCACAGATACGCAGTATTTT. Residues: CASSNLGSTDTQYF.

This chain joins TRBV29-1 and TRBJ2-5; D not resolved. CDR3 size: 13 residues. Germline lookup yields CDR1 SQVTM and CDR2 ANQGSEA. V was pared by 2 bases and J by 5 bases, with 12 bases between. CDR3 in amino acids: CSVETARQETQYF. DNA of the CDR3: TGCAGCGTTGAAACAGCACGCCAGGAGACCCAGTACTTC.